This entry is about one TCR beta chain. As yet, its antigen is unknown. The sample originates from a study of shared clonotypes between healthy human individuals. As for the study in general: Each donor had three CD4 naive, three CD4 memory, two CD8 naive and one CD8 memory plate.

CDR3 length: 16 amino acids. Per germline, CDR1 MNHEY and CDR2 SMNVEV (reference sequence). The J segment lost 4 bases and the V segment lost 5 bases, leaving 12 bases of the junction unmatched. CD8 cells regarded as naive lacked CD45RO, were positively chosen for CCR7, and omitted terminally differentiated effector memory CD45RA+ cells. The study's findings and limits: Generally, naive subsets came out with larger estimated richness than memory subsets. Unshared clonotypes carried lower generation probabilities than those common to all four donors.

Evenly divided among several immunoSEQ plates was the genomic DNA of each subset. Sequencing was performed with immunoSEQ multiplex PCR; in TCRdb, only in-frame clones are kept and a portion is missing. Of some 2 million clones listed, just under 95% are singletons. The sample taken for sequencing was naive CD8+ T cells sorted from blood. This chain joins TRBV27 and TRBJ2-3; 7 nucleotides match TRBD1. This receptor was taken from a man between 18 and 35 years old in good health. The CDR3 sequence: CASSPGTEGDPDTQYF. The CDR3 DNA follows: TGTGCCAGCAGTCCCGGGACAGAGGGGGACCCAGATACGCAGTATTTT.